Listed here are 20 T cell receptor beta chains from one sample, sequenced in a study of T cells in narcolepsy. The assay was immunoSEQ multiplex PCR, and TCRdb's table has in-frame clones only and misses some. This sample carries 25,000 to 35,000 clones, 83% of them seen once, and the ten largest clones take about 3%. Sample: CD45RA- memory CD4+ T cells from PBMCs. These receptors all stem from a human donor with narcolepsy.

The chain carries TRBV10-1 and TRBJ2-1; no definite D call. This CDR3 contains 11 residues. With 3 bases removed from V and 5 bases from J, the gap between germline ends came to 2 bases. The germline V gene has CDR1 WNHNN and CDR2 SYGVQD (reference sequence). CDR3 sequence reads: CASSEDNEQFF. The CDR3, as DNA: TGCGCCAGCAGTGAAGACAATGAGCAGTTCTTC.

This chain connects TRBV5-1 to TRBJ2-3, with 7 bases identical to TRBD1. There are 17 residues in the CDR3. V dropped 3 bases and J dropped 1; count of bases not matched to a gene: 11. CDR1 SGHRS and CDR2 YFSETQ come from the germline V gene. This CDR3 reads CASSSFSTGPRTDTQYF. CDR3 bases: TGCGCCAGCAGCTCCTTCTCGACAGGGCCTCGCACAGATACGCAGTATTTT. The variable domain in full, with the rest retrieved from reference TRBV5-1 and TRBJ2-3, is KAGVTQTPRYLIKTRGQQVTLSCSPISGHRSVSWYQQTPGQGLQFLFEYFSETQRNKGNFPGRFSGRQFSNSRSEMNVSTLELGDSALYLCASSSFSTGPRTDTQYFGPGTRLTVL.

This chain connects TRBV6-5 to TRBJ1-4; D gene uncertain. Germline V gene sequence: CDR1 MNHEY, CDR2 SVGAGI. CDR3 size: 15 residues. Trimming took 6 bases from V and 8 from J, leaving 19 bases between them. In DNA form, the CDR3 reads TGTGCCAGCAGGAACCATGGGGAGGGTAAAGAAAAACTGTTTTTT. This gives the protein CASRNHGEGKEKLFF.

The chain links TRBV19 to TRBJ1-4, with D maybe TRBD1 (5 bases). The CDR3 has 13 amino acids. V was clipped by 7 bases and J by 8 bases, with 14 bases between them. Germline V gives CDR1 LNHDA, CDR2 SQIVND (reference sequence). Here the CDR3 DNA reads TGTGCCAGTACTACACTCGGGGGGGAAAAACTGTTTTTT. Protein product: CASTTLGGEKLFF.

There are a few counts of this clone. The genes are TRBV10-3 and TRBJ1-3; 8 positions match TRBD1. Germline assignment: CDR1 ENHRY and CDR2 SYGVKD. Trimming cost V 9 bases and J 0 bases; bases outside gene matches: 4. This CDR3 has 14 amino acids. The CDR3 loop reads CAIRGQGSGNTIYF. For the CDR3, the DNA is TGTGCCATTCGCGGACAGGGCTCTGGAAACACCATATATTTT.

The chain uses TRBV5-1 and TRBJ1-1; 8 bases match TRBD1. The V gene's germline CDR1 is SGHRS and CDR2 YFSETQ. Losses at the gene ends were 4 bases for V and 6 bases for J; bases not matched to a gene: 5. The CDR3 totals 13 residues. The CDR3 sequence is CASSPGGTAEAFF. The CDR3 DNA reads TGCGCCAGCAGCCCAGGGGGCACGGCTGAAGCTTTCTTT.

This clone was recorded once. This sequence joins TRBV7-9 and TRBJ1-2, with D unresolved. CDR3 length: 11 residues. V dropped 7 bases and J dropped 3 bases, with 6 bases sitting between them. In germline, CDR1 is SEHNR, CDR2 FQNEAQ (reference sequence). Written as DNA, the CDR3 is TGTGCCAGCAACAACTACTATGGCTACACCTTC. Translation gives CASNNYYGYTF.

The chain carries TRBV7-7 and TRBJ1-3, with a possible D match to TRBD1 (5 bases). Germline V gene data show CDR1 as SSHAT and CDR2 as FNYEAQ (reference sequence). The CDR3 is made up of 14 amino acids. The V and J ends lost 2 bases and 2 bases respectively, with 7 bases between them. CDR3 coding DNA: TGTGCCAGCAGCTTATCGGGGGCTGGAAACACCATATATTTT. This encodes CASSLSGAGNTIYF.

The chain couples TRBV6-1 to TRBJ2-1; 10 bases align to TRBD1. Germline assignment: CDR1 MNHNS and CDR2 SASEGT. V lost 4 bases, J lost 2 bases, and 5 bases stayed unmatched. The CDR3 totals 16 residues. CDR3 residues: CASSGQGARTYNEQFF. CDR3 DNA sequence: TGTGCCAGCAGTGGACAGGGGGCACGGACCTACAATGAGCAGTTCTTC.

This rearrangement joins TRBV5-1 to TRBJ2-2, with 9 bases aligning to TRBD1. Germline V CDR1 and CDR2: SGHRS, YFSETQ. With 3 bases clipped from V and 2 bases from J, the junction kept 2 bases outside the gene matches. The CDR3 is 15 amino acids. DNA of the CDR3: TGCGCCAGCAGCTCGGGACAGGGAAACACCGGGGAGCTGTTTTTT. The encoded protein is CASSSGQGNTGELFF.

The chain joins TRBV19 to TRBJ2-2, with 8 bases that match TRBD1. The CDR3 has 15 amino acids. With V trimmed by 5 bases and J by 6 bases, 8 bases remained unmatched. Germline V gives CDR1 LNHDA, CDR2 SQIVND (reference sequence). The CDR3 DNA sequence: TGTGCCAGTAGTGTGGGACAGGAGGGGTCCGGGGAGCTGTTTTTT. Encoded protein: CASSVGQEGSGELFF.

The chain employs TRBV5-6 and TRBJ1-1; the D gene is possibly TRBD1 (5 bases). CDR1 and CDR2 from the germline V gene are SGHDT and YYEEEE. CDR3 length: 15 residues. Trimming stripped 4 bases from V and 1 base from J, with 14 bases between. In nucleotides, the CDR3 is TGTGCCAGCAGCCAAAGGTTTAGGGGGAACACTGAAGCTTTCTTT. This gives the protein CASSQRFRGNTEAFF.

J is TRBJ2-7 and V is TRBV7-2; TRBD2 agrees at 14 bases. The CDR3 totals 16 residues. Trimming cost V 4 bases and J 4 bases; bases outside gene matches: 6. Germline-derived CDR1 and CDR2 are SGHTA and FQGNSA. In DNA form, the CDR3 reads TGTGCCAGCAGCTCAAGGACTAGCGGGGGGAGGTACGAGCAGTACTTC. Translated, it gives CASSSRTSGGRYEQYF.

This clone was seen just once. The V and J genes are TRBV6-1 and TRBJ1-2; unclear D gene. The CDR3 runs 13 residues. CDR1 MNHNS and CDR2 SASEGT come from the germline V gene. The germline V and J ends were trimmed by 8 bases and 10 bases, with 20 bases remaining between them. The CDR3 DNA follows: TGTGCCAGCCTATATGCAGGTTCTCAGGACTACACCTTC. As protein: CASLYAGSQDYTF.

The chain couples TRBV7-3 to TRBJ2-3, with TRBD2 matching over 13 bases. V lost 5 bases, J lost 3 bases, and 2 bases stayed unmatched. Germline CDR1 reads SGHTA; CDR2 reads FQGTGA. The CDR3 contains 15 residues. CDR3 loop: CASSLGLAGTDTQYF. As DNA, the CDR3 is TGTGCCAGCAGCCTGGGACTAGCGGGAACAGATACGCAGTATTTT.

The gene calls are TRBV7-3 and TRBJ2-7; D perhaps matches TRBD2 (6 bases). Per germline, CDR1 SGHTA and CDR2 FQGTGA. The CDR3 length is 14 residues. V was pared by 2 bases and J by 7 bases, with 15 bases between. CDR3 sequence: CASSLGRVGGEQYF. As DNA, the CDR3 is TGTGCCAGCAGCTTAGGCAGGGTCGGGGGTGAGCAGTACTTC. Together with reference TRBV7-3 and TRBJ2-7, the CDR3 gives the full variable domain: GAGVSQTPSNKVTEKGKYVELRCDPISGHTALYWYRQSLGQGPEFLIYFQGTGAADDSGLPNDRFFAVRPEGSVSTLKIQRTERGDSAVYLCASSLGRVGGEQYFGPGTRLTVT.

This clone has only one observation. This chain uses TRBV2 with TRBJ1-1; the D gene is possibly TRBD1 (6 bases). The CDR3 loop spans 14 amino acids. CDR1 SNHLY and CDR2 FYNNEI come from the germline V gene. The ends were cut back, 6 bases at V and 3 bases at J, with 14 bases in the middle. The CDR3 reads CASREGGEYTEAFF. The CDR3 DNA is TGTGCCAGCAGGGAGGGGGGAGAGTACACTGAAGCTTTCTTT.

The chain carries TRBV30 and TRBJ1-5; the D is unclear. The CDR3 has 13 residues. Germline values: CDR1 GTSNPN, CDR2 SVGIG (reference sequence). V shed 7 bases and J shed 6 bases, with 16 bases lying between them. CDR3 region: CAFSDSGGQPQHF. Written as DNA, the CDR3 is TGTGCCTTTTCCGACTCCGGTGGTCAGCCCCAGCATTTT.

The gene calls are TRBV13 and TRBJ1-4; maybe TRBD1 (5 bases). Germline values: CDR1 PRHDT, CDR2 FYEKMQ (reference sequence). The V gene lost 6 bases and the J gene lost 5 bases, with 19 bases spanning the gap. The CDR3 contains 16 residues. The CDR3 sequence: CASRERGVGPNEKLFF. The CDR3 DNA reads TGTGCCAGCAGGGAAAGGGGCGTCGGCCCCAATGAAAAACTGTTTTTT. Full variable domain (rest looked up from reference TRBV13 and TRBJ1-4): AAGVIQSPRHLIKEKRETATLKCYPIPRHDTVYWYQQGPGQDPQFLISFYEKMQSDKGSIPDRFSAQQFSDYHSELNMSSLELGDSALYFCASRERGVGPNEKLFFGSGTQLSVL.

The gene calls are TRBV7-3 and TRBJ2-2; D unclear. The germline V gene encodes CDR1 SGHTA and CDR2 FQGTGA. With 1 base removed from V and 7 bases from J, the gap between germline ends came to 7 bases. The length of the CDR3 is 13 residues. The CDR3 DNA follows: TGTGCCAGCAGCTTAAGTACGAGCGGGGAGCTGTTTTTT. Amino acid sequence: CASSLSTSGELFF. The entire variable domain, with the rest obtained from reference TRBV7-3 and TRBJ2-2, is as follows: GAGVSQTPSNKVTEKGKYVELRCDPISGHTALYWYRQSLGQGPEFLIYFQGTGAADDSGLPNDRFFAVRPEGSVSTLKIQRTERGDSAVYLCASSLSTSGELFFGEGSRLTVL.